The source of this TCR beta chain is a study of blood T cell repertoires in COVID-19. Overall study context: Some COVID-19 samples were acute and others convalescent; all came from the United States, Italy and Spain.

The CDR3 is 16 residues long. Germline lookup yields CDR1 SEHNR and CDR2 FQNEAQ (reference sequence). V lost 2 bases to trimming and J lost 1 base, with 9 bases between them. In this sample, this clone turned up a few times. The data were produced by immunoSEQ multiplex PCR, yet TCRdb's version contains in-frame clones alone and is incomplete. The profile shows 75,000 to 100,000 clones, 81% of them singletons. This clonotype originated in a man aged 60 to 75 with acute or convalescent COVID-19. V usage is TRBV7-9 and J usage is TRBJ1-6; D ambiguous. Source material: peripheral blood. DNA for the CDR3: TGTGCCAGCAGCTTATCGGCCGGGTCCTATAATTCACCCCTCCACTTT. It encodes CASSLSAGSYNSPLHF.